The present TCR beta chain was sequenced within a study of cytomegalovirus exposure and HLA in healthy donors. The V segment lost 4 bases and the J segment 3 bases; nucleotides outside the gene matches: 10. This CDR3 has 16 residues. CDR1 and CDR2 from the germline V gene are SGHAT and FQNNGV. The PCR used 60 Vbeta and 13 Jbeta primers. Clones were read by immunoSEQ multiplex PCR, and TCRdb kept only the in-frame ones, dropping some. The sample has under 100,000 clones; about two thirds are singletons. The V and J genes are TRBV11-2 and TRBJ2-7; 9 nucleotides align to TRBD1. This clonotype originated in a woman aged 50 to 60 in good health and CMV-seropositive. The sequenced sample consisted of PBMCs. CDR3 DNA sequence: TGTGCCAGCAGCTCAACCGGACAGGGGCAACTCTACGAGCAGTACTTC. Amino acids: CASSSTGQGQLYEQYF. Combining the CDR3 with reference TRBV11-2 and TRBJ2-7 gives the whole variable domain EAGVAQSPRYKIIEKRQSVAFWCNPISGHATLYWYQQILGQGPKLLIQFQNNGVVDDSQLPKDRFSAERLKGVDSTLKIQPAKLEDSAVYLCASSSTGQGQLYEQYFGPGTRLTVT.